The 22 T cell receptor beta chains below come from one sample, sequenced in a study of post-analysis software for immune sequencing data. Overall study findings and caveats: Included in a set of roughly five TRBV segments more frequent in patients than controls were TRBV5-6, TRBV5-1 and TRBV20-1.

TCR beta cDNA libraries had unique molecular identifiers. In TCRdb, the PCR reads were re-called with MiXCR into one record per CDR3 protein. The repertoire includes about 770,000 distinct CDR3 sequences, approximately 44% of them detected once, and 4.9% sits in the top ten. Their antigens are not known. Sequencing input: blood. These receptors were taken from a girl aged 5-17 years with multiple sclerosis.

The rearrangement joins TRBV29-1 to TRBJ2-4, with 8 positions matching TRBD2. From germline, CDR1 is SQVTM and CDR2 ANQGSEA. The CDR3 has 14 residues. V was pared by 4 bases and J by 5 bases, with 7 bases of the junction left unmatched. The CDR3 bases are TGCAGCGTTGTGGCTAGCGGGTCCCAAAACATTCAGTACTTC. It codes for CSVVASGSQNIQYF.

The chain recombines TRBV19 with TRBJ1-2, with D possibly matching TRBD1 (6 bases). The CDR3 sequence is 23 residues long. CDR1 is LNHDA, CDR2 SQIVND, per germline (reference sequence). The ends were cut back, 6 bases at V and 0 bases at J, with 38 bases in the middle. The CDR3 region has the DNA TGTGCCAGTAGCCTACCTCAAGGGGGGACCCACACCCTTGGGGCTCTTGCTAACTATGGCTACACCTTC. The encoded protein is CASSLPQGGTHTLGALANYGYTF.

This clonotype was detected only a few times. The chain uses TRBV20-1 and TRBJ2-3, with 7 positions matching TRBD2. CDR1 DFQATT and CDR2 SNEGSKA come from the germline V gene (reference sequence). The CDR3 is made up of 12 amino acids. CDR3 in DNA: TGCAGCGCCACATGGAGGGAGGGTACGCAGTATTTT. It encodes CSATWREGTQYF.

The J gene is TRBJ2-5, the V gene TRBV20-1; 8 positions match TRBD1. Germline V lookup: CDR1 DFQATT, CDR2 SNEGSKA (reference sequence). The CDR3 runs to 15 residues. With 3 bases clipped from V and 5 bases from J, the junction kept 11 bases outside the gene matches. The CDR3 spells CSASTDPNRGETQYF. The CDR3 nucleotides read TGCAGTGCTAGCACGGACCCCAACAGGGGGGAGACCCAGTACTTC.

This clonotype was counted only a few times. The J gene is TRBJ2-5, the V gene TRBV15; D is possibly TRBD1 or TRBD2 (5 bases each). This CDR3 has 17 amino acids. CDR1 is LNHNV and CDR2 is YYDKDF in the germline V gene (reference sequence). V was shortened by 1 base and J by 4 bases, with 19 bases between the two germline ends. The CDR3 region has the DNA TGTGCCACCAGCAGAGGAGAGGGGATAGAAGGATTAGAGACCCAGTACTTC. This codes for CATSRGEGIEGLETQYF.

The chain joins TRBV29-1 to TRBJ2-1; D not certain. The CDR3 contains 14 residues. V gave up 4 bases and J gave up 8 bases, with 18 bases separating them. Germline CDR1 is SQVTM and CDR2 is ANQGSEA. CDR3 nucleotide sequence: TGCAGCGTTGTGGACCTCCCTAGGGCAGATGAGCAGTTCTTC. Protein sequence: CSVVDLPRADEQFF.

This clonotype was observed a handful of times. J is TRBJ2-7 and V is TRBV9; TRBD2 agrees at 9 bases. V shed 4 bases, J shed 4 bases, and the junction held 12 bases outside the gene matches. CDR3 size: 16 residues. Germline CDR1 reads SGDLS; CDR2 reads YYNGEE. The CDR3 protein is CASSTSPAGGGYEQYF. CDR3 nucleotides: TGTGCCAGCAGCACATCCCCGGCGGGAGGGGGATACGAGCAGTACTTC.

The CDR3 is CSVEKWSASSYNEQFF. Written as DNA, the CDR3 is TGCAGCGTTGAAAAATGGTCCGCGAGCTCCTACAATGAGCAGTTCTTC. The J gene is TRBJ2-1, the V gene TRBV29-1; D is unresolved. V was clipped by 2 bases and J by 0 bases, with 14 bases between them. Germline V CDR1 and CDR2: SQVTM, ANQGSEA. The CDR3 spans 16 residues.

This clonotype occurred a few times. The J gene is TRBJ2-1, the V gene TRBV5-6, with D possibly being TRBD1 or TRBD2 (6 bases each). The germline V and J ends were trimmed by 0 bases and 3 bases, with 16 bases remaining between them. The germline V gene has CDR1 SGHDT and CDR2 YYEEEE. The CDR3 has 17 amino acids. The CDR3 bases are TGTGCCAGCAGCTTGGCGGAACGCGGGACACTCTACAATGAGCAGTTCTTC. Its protein product is CASSLAERGTLYNEQFF.

This clonotype occurred a few times. The chain joins TRBV11-1 to TRBJ2-7; TRBD1 aligns across 9 bases. Germline V gene sequence: CDR1 SGHAT, CDR2 FQDESV (reference sequence). This CDR3 is built from 22 residues. Losses at the gene ends were 6 bases for V and 0 bases for J; bases not matched to a gene: 27. The CDR3 loop reads CASRAGQGKVAGLRPSSYEQYF. CDR3 nucleotide sequence: TGTGCCAGCAGAGCGGGACAGGGTAAGGTAGCGGGCCTTCGCCCTAGCTCCTACGAGCAGTACTTC.

The chain joins TRBV7-9 to TRBJ1-1; D is undetermined. The CDR3 extends over 13 amino acids. V lost 5 bases, J lost 5 bases, and 12 bases lay in between. Germline V CDR1 and CDR2: SEHNR, FQNEAQ (reference sequence). CDR3 in amino acids: CASSPPSQTEAFF. The CDR3 nucleotides read TGTGCCAGCAGCCCGCCCAGTCAAACTGAAGCTTTCTTT.

This chain uses TRBV15 with TRBJ1-5; 8 nucleotides agree with TRBD1. The CDR3 totals 16 residues. After removal of 4 bases from V and 7 bases from J, the junction contained 12 bases not matched to a gene. Germline-derived CDR1 and CDR2 are LNHNV and YYDKDF (reference sequence). The DNA of the CDR3 is TGTGCCACCAGCACAGGAGGTGGACAGGGCGGACAGCCCCAGCATTTT. This sequence encodes CATSTGGGQGGQPQHF.

This CDR3 is CASSLVASGSINEQYF. CDR3 bases: TGTGCCAGCAGCTTAGTAGCTAGCGGGAGTATCAATGAGCAGTACTTC. The chain is built from TRBV7-3 and TRBJ2-7; the match to TRBD2 covers 10 bases. CDR1 and CDR2 (germline): SGHTA, FQGTGA. The V gene end was trimmed by 2 bases and the J gene end by 7 bases; junction bases not matched to a gene: 11. The length of the CDR3 is 16 residues.

The chain combines TRBV5-1 with TRBJ1-1, with 7 bases lining up with TRBD1. Germline CDR1 and CDR2: SGHRS and YFSETQ. J gave up 3 bases and V 4 bases, and 6 bases lay outside the gene matches. The CDR3 is 14 amino acids. The CDR3 DNA sequence: TGCGCCAGCAGCCCCCGACAGGGTTACACTGAAGCTTTCTTT. Translating gives CASSPRQGYTEAFF.

The chain has TRBV6-5 and TRBJ2-5, with D possibly TRBD2 on 6 matching bases. The length of the CDR3 is 16 residues. CDR1 and CDR2 (germline): MNHEY, SVGAGI. V was cut by 2 bases and J by 5 bases, with 18 bases left in between. The CDR3 reads CASSYTGERYRETQYF. The CDR3 DNA reads TGTGCCAGCAGTTACACGGGGGAGAGGTATAGGGAGACCCAGTACTTC.

This clonotype was counted once. The chain recombines TRBV27 with TRBJ2-4; TRBD1 is a possible D gene (6 bases). The J call may not be correct, given that the DNA end is closer to TRBJ2-7. CDR3 length: 12 amino acids. From germline, CDR1 is MNHEY and CDR2 SMNVEV (reference sequence). As DNA, the CDR3 is TGTGCCAGCCGTCGGACAGTGAACGAGCAGTACTTC. Its translation is CASRRTVNEQYF.

The rearrangement uses TRBV15 and TRBJ2-1; the match to TRBD1 covers 7 bases. Trimming cost V 3 bases and J 8 bases; bases outside gene matches: 13. The CDR3 consists of 16 residues. The germline V gene encodes CDR1 LNHNV and CDR2 YYDKDF (reference sequence). The CDR3 bases are TGTGCCACCAGCAGGGGCTTAAGACAGGGACACGATGAGCAGTTCTTC. Translated: CATSRGLRQGHDEQFF.

The CDR3 DNA sequence: TGTGCCAGCAGCCCCCTCTCACTAGCGGGAGTTTTTTCGGGCTCCTACAATGAGCAGTTCTTC. Protein sequence: CASSPLSLAGVFSGSYNEQFF. The rearrangement uses TRBV3-1 and TRBJ2-1, with 11 bases aligning to TRBD2. The length of the CDR3 is 21 residues. Trimming at V came to 4 bases and at J to 0 bases, leaving 17 bases not matched to a gene. Germline V gene sequence: CDR1 LGHDT, CDR2 YNNKEL (reference sequence).

This clonotype has only a few counts. The chain is built from TRBV4-3 and TRBJ2-5; D is unclear. The germline CDR1 and CDR2 sequences are LGHNA and YSLEER. The length of the CDR3 is 12 residues. V was pared by 3 bases and J by 5 bases, with 7 bases between. The CDR3 sequence is CASSHVGETQYF. DNA of the CDR3: TGCGCCAGCAGCCATGTGGGGGAGACCCAGTACTTC.

This clonotype came up many times. The rearrangement joins TRBV9 to TRBJ2-7; no clear D. V gave up 0 bases and J gave up 1 base, with 8 bases separating them. Per the germline V gene, CDR1 is SGDLS and CDR2 is YYNGEE. The CDR3 covers 14 residues. CDR3 DNA sequence: TGTGCCAGCAGCGTAGAAGTGAATTCCTACGAGCAGTACTTC. This encodes CASSVEVNSYEQYF. The full variable domain, rest sourced from reference TRBV9 and TRBJ2-7, is DSGVTQTPKHLITATGQRVTLRCSPRSGDLSVYWYQQSLDQGLQFLIQYYNGEERAKGNILERFSAQQFPDLHSELNLSSLELGDSALYFCASSVEVNSYEQYFGPGTRLTVT.

The rearrangement uses TRBV27 and TRBJ2-3; the D is unclear. The germline V gene encodes CDR1 MNHEY and CDR2 SMNVEV (reference sequence). The CDR3 extends over 17 amino acids. Between the trimmed V and J ends, which lost 3 bases and 1 base, there was a span of 17 bases. Here the CDR3 reads CASSFAEEPLCTDTQYF. The CDR3 DNA reads as TGTGCCAGCAGTTTTGCCGAGGAGCCTCTATGCACAGATACGCAGTATTTT.

This chain uses TRBV7-3 with TRBJ2-7; D not certain. Germline-derived CDR1 and CDR2 are SGHTA and FQGTGA. The V end was cut by 1 base, the J end by 2 bases, with 9 bases between. CDR3 length: 14 amino acids. The CDR3 here is CASSLIPGPYEQYF. The CDR3 nucleotides read TGTGCCAGCAGCTTAATCCCAGGACCCTACGAGCAGTACTTC.